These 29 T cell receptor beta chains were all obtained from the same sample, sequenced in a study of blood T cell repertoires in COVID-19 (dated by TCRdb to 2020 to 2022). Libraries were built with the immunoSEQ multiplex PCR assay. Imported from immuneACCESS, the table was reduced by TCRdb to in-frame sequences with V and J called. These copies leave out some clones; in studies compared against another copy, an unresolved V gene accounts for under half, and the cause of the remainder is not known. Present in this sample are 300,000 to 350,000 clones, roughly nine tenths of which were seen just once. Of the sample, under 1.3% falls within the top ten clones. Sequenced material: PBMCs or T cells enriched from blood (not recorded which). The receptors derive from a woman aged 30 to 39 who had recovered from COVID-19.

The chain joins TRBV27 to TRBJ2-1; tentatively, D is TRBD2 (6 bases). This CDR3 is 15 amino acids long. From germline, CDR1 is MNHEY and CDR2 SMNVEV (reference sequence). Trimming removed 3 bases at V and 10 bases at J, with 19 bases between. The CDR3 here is CASSFIYGGAGEQFF. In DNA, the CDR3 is TGTGCCAGCAGTTTCATCTATGGCGGGGCCGGGGAGCAGTTCTTC.

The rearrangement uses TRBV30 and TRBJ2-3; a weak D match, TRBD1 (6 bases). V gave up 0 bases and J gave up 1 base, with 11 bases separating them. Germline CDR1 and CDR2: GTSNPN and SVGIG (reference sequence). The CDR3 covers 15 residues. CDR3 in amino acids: CAWSVQGLGTDTQYF. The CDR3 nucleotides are TGTGCCTGGAGTGTACAGGGATTGGGCACAGATACGCAGTATTTT.

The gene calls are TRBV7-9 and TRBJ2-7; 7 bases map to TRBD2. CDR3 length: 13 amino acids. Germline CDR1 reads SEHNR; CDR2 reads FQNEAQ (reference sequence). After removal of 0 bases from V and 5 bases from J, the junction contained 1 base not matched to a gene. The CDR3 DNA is TGTGCCAGCAGCTTAGCCGGGACTAACGAGCAGTACTTC. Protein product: CASSLAGTNEQYF.

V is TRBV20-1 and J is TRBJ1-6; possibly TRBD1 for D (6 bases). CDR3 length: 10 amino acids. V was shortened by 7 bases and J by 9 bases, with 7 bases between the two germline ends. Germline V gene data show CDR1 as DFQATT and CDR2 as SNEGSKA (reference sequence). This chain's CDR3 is CSVRGSPLHF. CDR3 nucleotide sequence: TGCAGTGTCAGGGGTTCACCCCTCCACTTT.

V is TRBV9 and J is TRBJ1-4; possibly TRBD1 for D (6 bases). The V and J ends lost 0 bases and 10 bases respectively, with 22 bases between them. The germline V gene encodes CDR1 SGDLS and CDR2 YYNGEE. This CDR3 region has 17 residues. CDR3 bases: TGTGCCAGCAGCGTAGGGGTCGACAGGCCTGAGTCTGTAAAACTGTTTTTT. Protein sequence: CASSVGVDRPESVKLFF.

CDR3 sequence reads: CASRRPGGVGEKLFF. The CDR3 DNA reads TGTGCCAGCAGGAGGCCGGGGGGAGTGGGTGAAAAACTGTTTTTT. The chain uses TRBV7-9 and TRBJ1-4; maybe TRBD1 (5 bases). The CDR3 runs 15 residues. Germline CDR1 is SEHNR and CDR2 is FQNEAQ (reference sequence). The ends were cut back, 6 bases at V and 7 bases at J, with 18 bases in the middle. The whole variable domain, remainder taken from reference TRBV7-9 and TRBJ1-4, is DTGVSQNPRHKITKRGQNVTFRCDPISEHNRLYWYRQTLGQGPEFLTYFQNEAQLEKSRLLSDRFSAERPKGSFSTLEIQRTEQGDSAMYLCASRRPGGVGEKLFFGSGTQLSVL.

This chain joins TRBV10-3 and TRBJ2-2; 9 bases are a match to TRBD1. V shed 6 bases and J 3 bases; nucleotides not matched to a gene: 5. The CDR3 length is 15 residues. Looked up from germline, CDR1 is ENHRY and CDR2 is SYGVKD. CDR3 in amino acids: CAIRPGQGHTGELFF. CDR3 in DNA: TGTGCCATCAGACCGGGACAGGGACACACCGGGGAGCTGTTTTTT.

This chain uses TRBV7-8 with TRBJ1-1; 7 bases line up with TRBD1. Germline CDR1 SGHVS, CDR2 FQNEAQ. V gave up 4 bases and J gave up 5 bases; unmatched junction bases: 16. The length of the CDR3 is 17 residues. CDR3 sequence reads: CASSSRQGSWGITEAFF. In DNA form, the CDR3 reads TGTGCCAGCAGCTCTAGACAGGGCTCGTGGGGTATAACTGAAGCTTTCTTT.

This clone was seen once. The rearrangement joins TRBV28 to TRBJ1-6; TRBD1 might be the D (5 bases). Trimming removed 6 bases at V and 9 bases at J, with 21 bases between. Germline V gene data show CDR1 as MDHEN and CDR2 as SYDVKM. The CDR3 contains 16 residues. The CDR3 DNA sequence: TGTGCCAGCAGAGGACTCGGAGGGGCGCGTGGTTCACCCCTCCACTTT. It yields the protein CASRGLGGARGSPLHF.

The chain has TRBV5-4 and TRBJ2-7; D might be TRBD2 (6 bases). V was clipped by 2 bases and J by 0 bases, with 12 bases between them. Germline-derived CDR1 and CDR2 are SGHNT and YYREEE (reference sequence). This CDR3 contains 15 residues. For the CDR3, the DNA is TGTGCCAGCAGCTTAGCGGGTCCTTTCTCCTACGAGCAGTACTTC. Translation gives CASSLAGPFSYEQYF.

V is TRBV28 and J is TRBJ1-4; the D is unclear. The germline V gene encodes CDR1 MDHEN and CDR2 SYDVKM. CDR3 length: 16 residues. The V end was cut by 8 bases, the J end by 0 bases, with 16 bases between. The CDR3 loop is CASELGEGTTNEKLFF. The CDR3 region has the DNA TGTGCCAGCGAACTTGGGGAGGGCACAACTAATGAAAAACTGTTTTTT. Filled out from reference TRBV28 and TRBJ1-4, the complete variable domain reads DVKVTQSSRYLVKRTGEKVFLECVQDMDHENMFWYRQDPGLGLRLIYFSYDVKMKEKGDIPEGYSVSREKKERFSLILESASTNQTSMYLCASELGEGTTNEKLFFGSGTQLSVL.

The CDR3, as DNA: TGTGCCAGCAGCTTAGGAGCTAAAGGGGGTTCAAAGCGGAACACTGAAGCTTTCTTT. Its protein product is CASSLGAKGGSKRNTEAFF. The chain combines TRBV7-6 with TRBJ1-1, with D possibly matching TRBD1 (6 bases). Germline V gene data show CDR1 as SGHVS and CDR2 as FNYEAQ. The CDR3 contains 19 residues. Trimming removed 1 base at V and 1 base at J, with 22 bases between.

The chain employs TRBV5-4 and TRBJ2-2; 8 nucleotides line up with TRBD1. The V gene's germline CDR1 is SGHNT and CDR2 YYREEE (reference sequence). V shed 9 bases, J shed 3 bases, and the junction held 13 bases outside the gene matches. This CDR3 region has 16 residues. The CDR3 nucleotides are TGTGCCACCCAACCCGGAGACAGGGGATACACCGGGGAGCTGTTTTTT. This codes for CATQPGDRGYTGELFF. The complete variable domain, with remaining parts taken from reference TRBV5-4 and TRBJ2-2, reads ETGVTQSPTHLIKTRGQQVTLRCSSQSGHNTVSWYQQALGQGPQFIFQYYREEENGRGNFPPRFSGLQFPNYSSELNVNALELDDSALYLCATQPGDRGYTGELFFGEGSRLTVL.

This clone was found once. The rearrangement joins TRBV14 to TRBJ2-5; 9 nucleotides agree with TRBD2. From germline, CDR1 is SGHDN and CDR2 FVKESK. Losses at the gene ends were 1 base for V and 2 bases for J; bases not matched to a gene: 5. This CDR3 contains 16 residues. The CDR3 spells CASSQVLAGIQETQYF. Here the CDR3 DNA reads TGTGCCAGCAGCCAAGTGCTAGCGGGGATTCAAGAGACCCAGTACTTC.

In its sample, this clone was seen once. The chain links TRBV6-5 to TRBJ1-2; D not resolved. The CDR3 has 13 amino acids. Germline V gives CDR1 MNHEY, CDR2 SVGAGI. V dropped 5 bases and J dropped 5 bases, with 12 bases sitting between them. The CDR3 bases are TGTGCCAGCAGTCACGCCCTGAGATATGGCTACACCTTC. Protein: CASSHALRYGYTF.

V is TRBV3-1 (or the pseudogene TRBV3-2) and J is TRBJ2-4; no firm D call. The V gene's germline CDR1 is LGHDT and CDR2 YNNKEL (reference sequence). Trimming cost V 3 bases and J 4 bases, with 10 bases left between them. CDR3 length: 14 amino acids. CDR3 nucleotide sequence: TGTGCCAGCAGCCACGGAGTGACTAAAAACATTCAGTACTTC. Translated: CASSHGVTKNIQYF.

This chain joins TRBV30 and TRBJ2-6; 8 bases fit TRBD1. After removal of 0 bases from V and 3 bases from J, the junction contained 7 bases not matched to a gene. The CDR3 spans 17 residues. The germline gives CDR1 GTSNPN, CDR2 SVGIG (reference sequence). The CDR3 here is CAWSVGGRGHGANVLTF. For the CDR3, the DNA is TGTGCCTGGAGTGTAGGGGGCAGGGGGCATGGGGCCAACGTCCTGACTTTC.

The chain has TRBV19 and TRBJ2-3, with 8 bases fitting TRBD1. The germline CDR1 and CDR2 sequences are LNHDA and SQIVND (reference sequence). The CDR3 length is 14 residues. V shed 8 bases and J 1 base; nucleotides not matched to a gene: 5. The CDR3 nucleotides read TGTGCCAGTGACGGGACAGGCCGCACAGATACGCAGTATTTT. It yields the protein CASDGTGRTDTQYF.

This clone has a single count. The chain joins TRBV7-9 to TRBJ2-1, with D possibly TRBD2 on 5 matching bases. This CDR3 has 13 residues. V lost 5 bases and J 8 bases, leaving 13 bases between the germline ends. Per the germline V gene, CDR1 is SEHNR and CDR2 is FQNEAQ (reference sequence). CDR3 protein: CASSAPRRDEQFF. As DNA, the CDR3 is TGTGCCAGCAGCGCCCCCCGGCGGGATGAGCAGTTCTTC. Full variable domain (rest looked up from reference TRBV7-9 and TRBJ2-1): DTGVSQNPRHKITKRGQNVTFRCDPISEHNRLYWYRQTLGQGPEFLTYFQNEAQLEKSRLLSDRFSAERPKGSFSTLEIQRTEQGDSAMYLCASSAPRRDEQFFGPGTRLTVL.

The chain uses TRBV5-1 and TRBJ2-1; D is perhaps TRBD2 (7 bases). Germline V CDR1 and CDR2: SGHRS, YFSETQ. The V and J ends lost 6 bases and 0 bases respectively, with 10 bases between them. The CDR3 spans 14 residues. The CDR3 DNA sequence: TGCGCCAGCAAGCGGGACAACTCCTACAATGAGCAGTTCTTC. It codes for CASKRDNSYNEQFF.

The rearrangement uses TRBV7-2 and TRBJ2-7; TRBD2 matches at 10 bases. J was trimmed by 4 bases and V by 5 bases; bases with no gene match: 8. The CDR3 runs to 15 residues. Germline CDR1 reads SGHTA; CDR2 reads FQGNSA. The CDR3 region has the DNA TGTGCCAGCAGCCGCAGCGGGGGGGCCCATTACGAGCAGTACTTC. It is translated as CASSRSGGAHYEQYF.

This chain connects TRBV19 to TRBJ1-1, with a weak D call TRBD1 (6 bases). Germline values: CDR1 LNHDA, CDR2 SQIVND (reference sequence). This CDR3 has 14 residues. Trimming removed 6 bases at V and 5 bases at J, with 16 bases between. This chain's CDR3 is CASRLSGVGTEAFF. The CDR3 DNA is TGTGCCAGTAGACTATCAGGGGTAGGGACTGAAGCTTTCTTT.

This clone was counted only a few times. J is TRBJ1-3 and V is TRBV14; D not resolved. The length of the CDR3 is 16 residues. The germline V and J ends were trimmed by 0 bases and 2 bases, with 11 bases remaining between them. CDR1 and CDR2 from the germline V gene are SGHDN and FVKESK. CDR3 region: CASSQDSGAAGNTIYF. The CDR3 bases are TGTGCCAGCAGCCAAGATTCAGGTGCAGCTGGAAACACCATATATTTT.

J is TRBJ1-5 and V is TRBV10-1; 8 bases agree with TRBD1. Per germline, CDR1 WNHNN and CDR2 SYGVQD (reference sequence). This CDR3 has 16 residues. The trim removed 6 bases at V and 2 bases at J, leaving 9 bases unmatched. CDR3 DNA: TGCGCCAGCAGAAGACAGGGGAAGGGGGGCAATCAGCCCCAGCATTTT. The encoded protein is CASRRQGKGGNQPQHF.

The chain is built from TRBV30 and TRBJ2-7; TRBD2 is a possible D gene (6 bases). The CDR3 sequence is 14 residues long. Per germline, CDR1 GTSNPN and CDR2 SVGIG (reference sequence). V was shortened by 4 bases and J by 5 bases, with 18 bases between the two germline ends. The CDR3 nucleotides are TGTGCCTGGACCCCAAGGAGGGTTTTCCACGAGCAGTACTTC. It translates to CAWTPRRVFHEQYF.

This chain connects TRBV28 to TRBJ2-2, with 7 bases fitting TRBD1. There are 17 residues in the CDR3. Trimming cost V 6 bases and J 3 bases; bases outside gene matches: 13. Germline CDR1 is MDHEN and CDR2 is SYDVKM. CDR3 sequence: CASSGDRVYSYTGELFF. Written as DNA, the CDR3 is TGTGCCAGCAGCGGAGACAGGGTCTATTCTTACACCGGGGAGCTGTTTTTT.

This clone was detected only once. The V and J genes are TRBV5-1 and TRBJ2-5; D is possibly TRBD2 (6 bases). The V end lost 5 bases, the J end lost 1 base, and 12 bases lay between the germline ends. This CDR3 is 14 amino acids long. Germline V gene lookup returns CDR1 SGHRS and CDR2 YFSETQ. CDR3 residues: CASRRDWAQETQYF. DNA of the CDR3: TGCGCCAGCAGACGGGACTGGGCCCAAGAGACCCAGTACTTC.

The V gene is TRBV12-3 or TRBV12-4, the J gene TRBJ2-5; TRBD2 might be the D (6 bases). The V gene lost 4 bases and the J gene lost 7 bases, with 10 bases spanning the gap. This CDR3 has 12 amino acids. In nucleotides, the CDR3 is TGTGCCAGCAGTTCGGGAGTTTGGACCCAGTACTTC. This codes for CASSSGVWTQYF.

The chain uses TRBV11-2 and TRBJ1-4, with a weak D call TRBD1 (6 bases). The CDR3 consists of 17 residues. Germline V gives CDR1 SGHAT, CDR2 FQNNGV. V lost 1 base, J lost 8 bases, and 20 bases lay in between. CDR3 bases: TGTGCCAGCAGCTTAGGAAGTTCGGGGGGCTCTTACGAAAAACTGTTTTTT. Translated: CASSLGSSGGSYEKLFF.